The 17 T cell receptor beta chains in this list originate from one sample, sequenced in a study of T cells in localized non-small cell lung cancer (dated by TCRdb to between 2020 and 2021). Library prep was done by the immunoSEQ multiplex PCR assay. Not all clones reach the TCRdb copy of this immuneACCESS table, which keeps in-frame sequences only. Checked studies attribute under half of the gap to unresolved V genes and leave the rest unexplained. The sample table contains about 77,000 clones; only one count was recorded for more than 70% of them. Clones ranked in the top ten supply 20% to 25% of the sample. The source material was peripheral blood, sampled before any cancer treatment. These receptor sequences come from a woman aged 40-69 years with stage I squamous cell lung carcinoma.

This chain uses TRBV5-5 with TRBJ1-6; 8 bases match TRBD1. The V gene's germline CDR1 is SGHKS and CDR2 YYEKEE (reference sequence). V lost 2 bases, J lost 8 bases, and 6 bases stayed unmatched. CDR3 size: 15 residues. The CDR3 bases are TGTGCCAGCAGCTTTGAAGACAGGGGTTATTCACCCCTCCACTTT. This sequence encodes CASSFEDRGYSPLHF.

The chain uses TRBV12-5 and TRBJ2-7, with D unresolved. From germline, CDR1 is LGHNT and CDR2 FRNRAP. Trimming took off 6 bases at V and 4 bases at J, with 13 bases between the two ends. This CDR3 has 13 residues. The CDR3: CASGERPRYEQYF. CDR3 sequence (DNA): TGTGCTAGTGGGGAGCGACCGAGGTACGAGCAGTACTTC.

The gene calls are TRBV2 and TRBJ1-2; perhaps TRBD1 as D (5 bases). Trimming took 3 bases from V and 7 from J, leaving 15 bases between them. The CDR3 length is 14 residues. The V gene's germline CDR1 is SNHLY and CDR2 FYNNEI. The CDR3 DNA is TGTGCCAGCAGTGATGATGGGGGATGGGGTGGCTACACCTTC. Translated, it gives CASSDDGGWGGYTF.

This chain links TRBV5-4 with TRBJ2-2; TRBD1 aligns across 8 bases. The CDR3 is 17 amino acids. Germline-derived CDR1 and CDR2 are SGHNT and YYREEE (reference sequence). V lost 4 bases to trimming and J lost 1 base; unmatched junction nucleotides: 9. The CDR3 is CASSHQWTGRNTGELFF. CDR3 nucleotide sequence: TGTGCCAGCAGCCATCAATGGACAGGGCGGAACACCGGGGAGCTGTTTTTT.

This clone was found a few times. The chain is built from TRBV5-6 and TRBJ2-5; D uncertain. V was trimmed by 0 bases and J by 2 bases, leaving 11 bases between them. The CDR3 is made up of 15 amino acids. Germline CDR1 reads SGHDT; CDR2 reads YYEEEE. The CDR3 here is CASSLVGGNQETQYF. The CDR3 nucleotides are TGTGCCAGCAGCTTGGTCGGCGGAAATCAAGAGACCCAGTACTTC.

V usage is TRBV27 and J usage is TRBJ1-1; 9 nucleotides agree with TRBD1. Germline V gene sequence: CDR1 MNHEY, CDR2 SMNVEV (reference sequence). V lost 4 bases, J lost 0 bases, and 3 bases stayed unmatched. The CDR3 spans 15 residues. The CDR3, as DNA: TGTGCCAGCAGTTCGGACAGGGGCATGAACACTGAAGCTTTCTTT. Protein product: CASSSDRGMNTEAFF.

J is TRBJ1-1 and V is TRBV6-6; D not resolved. V was clipped by 4 bases and J by 0 bases, with 9 bases between them. Germline CDR1 is MNHNY and CDR2 is SVGAGI (reference sequence). The length of the CDR3 is 14 residues. The CDR3 nucleotides are TGTGCCAGCAGTTGGAGTAGCATGAACACTGAAGCTTTCTTT. This codes for CASSWSSMNTEAFF.

The chain combines TRBV6-6 with TRBJ1-6; D ambiguous. Germline V gene sequence: CDR1 MNHNY, CDR2 SVGAGI (reference sequence). V lost 0 bases, J lost 4 bases, and 10 bases lay in between. The CDR3 length is 16 residues. CDR3 amino acids: CASSYSTQRYNSPLHF. The CDR3 coding sequence is TGTGCCAGCAGTTACTCCACCCAGAGGTATAATTCACCCCTCCACTTT.

This clone came up once. V gene TRBV7-3 combines with J gene TRBJ2-2, with 11 bases aligning to TRBD1. CDR3 length: 15 residues. Trimming removed 4 bases from V and 6 bases from J; junction bases left unmatched: 4. Germline CDR1 and CDR2: SGHTA and FQGTGA. This chain's CDR3 is CASSSGTGGSGELFF. CDR3 coding DNA: TGTGCCAGCAGCTCCGGGACAGGGGGGTCCGGGGAGCTGTTTTTT.

CDR3 sequence reads: CASSWLISYEQYF. DNA for the CDR3: TGCGCCAGCAGCTGGCTGATCTCCTACGAGCAGTACTTC. The chain couples TRBV5-1 to TRBJ2-7; no clear D. This CDR3 region has 13 residues. V was trimmed by 3 bases and J by 0 bases, leaving 7 bases between them. CDR1 and CDR2 (germline): SGHRS, YFSETQ.

This chain joins TRBV6-5 and TRBJ2-1; D unclear. Trimming pared 2 bases from V and 2 bases from J, leaving 13 bases between. This CDR3 contains 16 residues. Germline CDR1 MNHEY, CDR2 SVGAGI. CDR3 nucleotide sequence: TGTGCCAGCAGTTACCGACCACCAGGCCCCTACAATGAGCAGTTCTTC. Protein: CASSYRPPGPYNEQFF.

The J gene is TRBJ1-3, the V gene TRBV5-1; D is unclear. V was shortened by 4 bases and J by 0 bases, with 11 bases between the two germline ends. The CDR3 consists of 15 residues. CDR1 SGHRS and CDR2 YFSETQ come from the germline V gene. The CDR3: CASSPRGDSGNTIYF. The CDR3 DNA is TGCGCCAGCAGCCCTCGAGGCGACTCTGGAAACACCATATATTTT.

This chain joins TRBV7-2 and TRBJ2-7; TRBD1 agrees at 7 bases. Germline CDR1 is SGHTA and CDR2 is FQGNSA. There are 14 residues in the CDR3. V lost 5 bases, J lost 1 base, and 5 bases stayed unmatched. CDR3 sequence reads: CASSPGQISYEQYF. CDR3 sequence (DNA): TGTGCCAGCAGCCCGGGACAGATTTCCTACGAGCAGTACTTC.

The V call is TRBV5-1, the J call TRBJ2-1, with D perhaps TRBD1 (6 bases). This CDR3 contains 13 residues. Germline CDR1 and CDR2: SGHRS and YFSETQ. V was pared by 4 bases and J by 12 bases, with 17 bases between. CDR3 coding DNA: TGCGCCAGCAGCGGGGACAATTCTAAGGGGCAGTTCTTC. It codes for CASSGDNSKGQFF.

The rearrangement links TRBV12-5 to TRBJ1-4, with 8 bases that match TRBD1. J gave up 2 bases and V 3 bases, and 2 bases lay outside the gene matches. The length of the CDR3 is 15 residues. Germline V gene sequence: CDR1 LGHNT, CDR2 FRNRAP. CDR3 sequence reads: CASGFRDRTNEKLFF. The CDR3 nucleotides are TGTGCTAGTGGTTTCAGGGACAGGACTAATGAAAAACTGTTTTTT. Full variable domain (remainder filled in from reference TRBV12-5 and TRBJ1-4): DARVTQTPRHKVTEMGQEVTMRCQPILGHNTVFWYRQTMMQGLELLAYFRNRAPLDDSGMPKDRFSAEMPDATLATLKIQPSEPRDSAVYFCASGFRDRTNEKLFFGSGTQLSVL.

The rearrangement uses TRBV7-9 and TRBJ2-7; 8 bases map to TRBD2. The V and J ends lost 1 base and 5 bases, in that order; junction bases with no gene match: 7. This CDR3 contains 15 residues. Germline CDR1 SEHNR, CDR2 FQNEAQ (reference sequence). CDR3 region: CASSLEAGAGHEQYF. In nucleotides, the CDR3 is TGTGCCAGCAGCTTAGAAGCGGGGGCAGGGCACGAGCAGTACTTC.

The rearrangement joins TRBV5-1 to TRBJ2-1, with 8 bases lining up with TRBD2. In germline, CDR1 is SGHRS, CDR2 YFSETQ. The V segment lost 4 bases and the J segment 8 bases; nucleotides outside the gene matches: 14. CDR3 length: 16 residues. The CDR3 is CASSPPGRAGGDEQFF. The CDR3 DNA reads TGCGCCAGCAGCCCTCCGGGACGCGCGGGGGGCGATGAGCAGTTCTTC.